This T cell receptor (beta chain) was captured in a study of blood T cell repertoires in COVID-19. The wider study: The United States, Italy and Spain provided the acute and convalescent COVID-19 samples. In each case, the material was cDNA or gDNA derived from T cells, B-cell-depleted T cells, or PBMCs.

CDR1 and CDR2 from the germline V gene are MGHRA and YSYEKL. J lost 0 bases, V lost 2 bases, and 9 bases had no gene match. The CDR3 has 18 residues. Under the authors' procedure: Nucleated cell counts were estimated from reference gene primer amplification. TCRdb keeps only in-frame clones here, not all; method: immunoSEQ multiplex PCR. The D gene and trimming were derived from the DNA, and the V and J assignments and clone size from that table. Among some 120,000 clones listed, roughly nine tenths were seen once. The chain links TRBV4-1 to TRBJ2-5, with 10 bases matching TRBD1. The sample was peripheral blood. The clonotype originates from a man in his sixties or seventies with active or convalescent COVID-19. The CDR3 nucleotides are TGCGCCAGCAGCCAACTCCCGGGCGGGACAGGGGACCAAGAGACCCAGTACTTC. Protein product: CASSQLPGGTGDQETQYF.